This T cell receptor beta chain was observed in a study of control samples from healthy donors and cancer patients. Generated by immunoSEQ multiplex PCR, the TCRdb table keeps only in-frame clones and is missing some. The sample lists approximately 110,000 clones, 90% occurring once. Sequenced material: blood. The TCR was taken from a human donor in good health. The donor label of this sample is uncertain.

DNA of the CDR3: TGTGCCTGGAGTAAAGGCTCTGGAAACACCATATATTTT. It yields the protein CAWSKGSGNTIYF. This rearrangement joins TRBV30 to TRBJ1-3; D unclear. Germline lookup yields CDR1 GTSNPN and CDR2 SVGIG (reference sequence). The CDR3 is 13 residues long. V lost 2 bases, J lost 0 bases, and 5 bases lay in between.